One and the same sample provided the 29 T cell receptor beta chains below, sequenced in a study of T cell responses to AZD1222 COVID-19 vaccine. Data came from immunoSEQ multiplex PCR; TCRdb stores just in-frame clones and leaves some out. The table records roughly 200,000 clones, 85% to 95% of them present only once. The starting material was peripheral blood, obtained on day 0 of AZD1222 vaccination. These receptors originate from an adult in good health.

This chain connects TRBV7-2 to TRBJ1-2; maybe TRBD1 (6 bases). Germline CDR1 reads SGHTA; CDR2 reads FQGNSA. V was shortened by 7 bases and J by 5 bases, with 17 bases between the two germline ends. The CDR3 is made up of 14 amino acids. For the CDR3, the DNA is TGTGCCAGCACCCATGGGGGGGCCAGGTATGGCTACACCTTC. This gives the protein CASTHGGARYGYTF.

J is TRBJ1-1 and V is TRBV28, with D possibly being TRBD1 (6 bases). The V gene lost 10 bases and the J gene lost 14 bases, with 26 bases spanning the gap. This CDR3 has 13 residues. CDR1 and CDR2 from the germline V gene are MDHEN and SYDVKM. The CDR3 protein is CATLRGAPVGGFF. CDR3 bases: TGTGCCACCCTCCGGGGGGCTCCTGTGGGAGGCTTCTTT.

In nucleotides, the CDR3 is TGTGCCAGCAGCGTAGCGACGACAGCGACTAACTATGGCTACACCTTC. It encodes CASSVATTATNYGYTF. The chain couples TRBV9 to TRBJ1-2, with a weak D call TRBD1 (5 bases). The CDR3 covers 16 residues. Trimming took off 0 bases at V and 0 bases at J, with 12 bases between the two ends. From germline, CDR1 is SGDLS and CDR2 YYNGEE.

The chain combines TRBV7-8 with TRBJ2-3, with 9 bases matching TRBD2. Germline V lookup: CDR1 SGHVS, CDR2 FQNEAQ. J was trimmed by 0 bases and V by 5 bases; bases with no gene match: 15. CDR3 length equals 19 residues. The CDR3 region has the DNA TGTGCCAGCAGCAAGGGGGTAGCGGGGGCCCCTACAAGCACAGATACGCAGTATTTT. Translated: CASSKGVAGAPTSTDTQYF.

The V and J genes are TRBV7-2 and TRBJ1-5, with TRBD1 matching over 8 bases. V lost 5 bases to trimming and J lost 6 bases; unmatched junction nucleotides: 6. Per germline, CDR1 SGHTA and CDR2 FQGNSA. This CDR3 contains 14 residues. This chain's CDR3 is CASSDTGGSQPQHF. CDR3 DNA: TGTGCCAGCAGCGATACAGGGGGTAGTCAGCCCCAGCATTTT.

In its sample, this clone was seen once. The CDR3 protein is CASEGRTGSTGELFF. Written as DNA, the CDR3 is TGTGCCAGCGAAGGGCGGACAGGTTCCACCGGGGAGCTGTTTTTT. The chain is built from TRBV18 and TRBJ2-2; 7 bases match TRBD1. The CDR3 spans 15 residues. V lost 8 bases, J lost 4 bases, and 10 bases stayed unmatched. Germline assignment: CDR1 KGHSH and CDR2 LQKENI.

J is TRBJ1-2 and V is TRBV12-5; 9 nucleotides align to TRBD1. The CDR3 consists of 14 residues. V shed 6 bases and J 2 bases; nucleotides not matched to a gene: 4. CDR1 and CDR2 (germline): LGHNT, FRNRAP. CDR3 in DNA: TGTGCTAGTGGCCGTGACAGGGGGAACTATGGCTACACCTTC. Residues: CASGRDRGNYGYTF. Supplemented by reference TRBV12-5 and TRBJ1-2, the full variable domain reads DARVTQTPRHKVTEMGQEVTMRCQPILGHNTVFWYRQTMMQGLELLAYFRNRAPLDDSGMPKDRFSAEMPDATLATLKIQPSEPRDSAVYFCASGRDRGNYGYTFGSGTRLTVV.

The rearrangement uses TRBV11-2 and TRBJ1-4, with a possible D match to TRBD1 (5 bases). The ends were cut back, 1 base at V and 6 bases at J, with 12 bases in the middle. Per the germline V gene, CDR1 is SGHAT and CDR2 is FQNNGV. CDR3 length: 15 residues. CDR3 sequence (DNA): TGTGCCAGCAGCTTAGGGTTGGGGGGATATGAAAAACTGTTTTTT. Translation gives CASSLGLGGYEKLFF.

The DNA of the CDR3 is TGTGCCAGCAGCGCCGGCGGGACAGGGGTTTACACTGAAGCTTTCTTT. This translates into CASSAGGTGVYTEAFF. The chain carries TRBV2 and TRBJ1-1; 10 nucleotides match TRBD1. Per the germline V gene, CDR1 is SNHLY and CDR2 is FYNNEI. This CDR3 has 16 amino acids. V gave up 6 bases and J gave up 3 bases; unmatched junction bases: 10.

The V and J genes are TRBV6-5 and TRBJ1-2; 9 bases agree with TRBD1. V lost 6 bases to trimming and J lost 4 bases; unmatched junction nucleotides: 6. The CDR3 runs to 14 residues. Looked up from germline, CDR1 is MNHEY and CDR2 is SVGAGI. CDR3 region: CASRRQGESYGYTF. The CDR3 DNA follows: TGTGCCAGCAGAAGACAGGGGGAAAGCTATGGCTACACCTTC.

The chain couples TRBV9 to TRBJ1-1; a possible D gene is TRBD1 (6 bases). This CDR3 comprises 15 residues. Deletions cut 0 bases from V and 1 base from J, with 10 bases between. Germline lookup yields CDR1 SGDLS and CDR2 YYNGEE. CDR3 region: CASSVEGGQNTEAFF. CDR3 sequence (DNA): TGTGCCAGCAGCGTAGAGGGGGGCCAGAACACTGAAGCTTTCTTT. Using reference TRBV9 and TRBJ1-1 for the parts outside the CDR3, the full variable domain is DSGVTQTPKHLITATGQRVTLRCSPRSGDLSVYWYQQSLDQGLQFLIQYYNGEERAKGNILERFSAQQFPDLHSELNLSSLELGDSALYFCASSVEGGQNTEAFFGQGTRLTVV.

As concerns this clone: This sample includes further DNA sequences coding for the same CDR3. The CDR3 DNA reads TGTGCCAGCAGTTTAGGGTCCAACACTGAAGCTTTCTTT. Translation gives CASSLGSNTEAFF. The chain is built from TRBV12-3 or TRBV12-4 and TRBJ1-1; D not certain. Trimming took 1 base from V and 2 from J, leaving 5 bases between them. The CDR3 has 13 amino acids.

The V and J genes are TRBV7-8 and TRBJ2-3; D ambiguous. The CDR3 has 15 amino acids. The germline CDR1 and CDR2 sequences are SGHVS and FQNEAQ. V shed 2 bases and J shed 6 bases, with 15 bases lying between them. The chain's CDR3 is CASSLSGPQVDTQYF. The CDR3 nucleotides are TGTGCCAGCAGCTTATCCGGGCCGCAGGTGGATACGCAGTATTTT.

This clone has only one observation. The junction and the germline gene differ at one end; a read error may be behind it. The chain has TRBV5-1 and TRBJ1-2, with a weak D call TRBD1 (5 bases). The CDR3 is 12 amino acids. Germline CDR1 is SGHRS and CDR2 is YFSETQ. The CDR3 nucleotides are TGCGCCAGCAGCTTAATCGGCAGGGATCTTTTCTTC. Its translation is CASSLIGRDLFF.

The chain combines TRBV5-6 with TRBJ1-4; D is undetermined. V was cut by 0 bases and J by 5 bases, with 8 bases left in between. Germline V gene lookup returns CDR1 SGHDT and CDR2 YYEEEE. The CDR3 spans 14 residues. The CDR3 here is CASSLGLPNEKLFF. CDR3 coding DNA: TGTGCCAGCAGCTTGGGCCTGCCGAATGAAAAACTGTTTTTT.

The CDR3, as DNA: TGTGCCAGCTCTCTTTCAGGGGGTCGAGGCACTGAAGCTTTCTTT. It is translated as CASSLSGGRGTEAFF. The rearrangement uses TRBV18 and TRBJ1-1, with 7 bases fitting TRBD1. The ends lost 6 bases at V and 4 bases at J; junction bases unmatched: 11. Germline V gene sequence: CDR1 KGHSH, CDR2 LQKENI. The CDR3 has 15 residues.

J is TRBJ1-4 and V is TRBV28; no clear D. This CDR3 region has 16 residues. The V and J ends lost 4 bases and 6 bases respectively, with 18 bases between them. Germline values: CDR1 MDHEN, CDR2 SYDVKM. In DNA, the CDR3 is TGTGCCAGCAGTTCCCTTACAACAAGGTCGGATGAAAAACTGTTTTTT. Translating gives CASSSLTTRSDEKLFF.

The V call is TRBV29-1, the J call TRBJ2-2; 8 bases agree with TRBD2. This CDR3 spans 14 amino acids. Germline lookup yields CDR1 SQVTM and CDR2 ANQGSEA. J was trimmed by 6 bases and V by 4 bases; bases with no gene match: 7. The CDR3 sequence is CSVAGLDLAGELFF. The CDR3 nucleotides are TGCAGCGTTGCGGGACTAGATCTGGCCGGGGAGCTGTTTTTT.

This clone showed up just once. This chain uses TRBV15 with TRBJ1-2; TRBD1 aligns across 12 bases. V was clipped by 7 bases and J by 8 bases; unmatched bases: 11. The CDR3 sequence is 15 residues long. Per germline, CDR1 LNHNV and CDR2 YYDKDF (reference sequence). DNA of the CDR3: TGTGCCACCACCTTTGGTGGGACAGGGGGCATAGGCTACACCTTC. Amino acids: CATTFGGTGGIGYTF.

V and J are TRBV10-3 and TRBJ2-1; 8 bases are shared with TRBD2. V was clipped by 10 bases and J by 0 bases; unmatched bases: 2. From germline, CDR1 is ENHRY and CDR2 SYGVKD. The CDR3 consists of 13 residues. The CDR3 region is CATGTSSYNEQFF. DNA of the CDR3: TGTGCCACCGGGACTAGCTCCTACAATGAGCAGTTCTTC.

The chain links TRBV19 to TRBJ1-1, with a possible D match to TRBD1 (6 bases). Germline loops: CDR1 LNHDA, CDR2 SQIVND (reference sequence). Deletions cut 5 bases from V and 0 bases from J, with 13 bases between. The CDR3 loop spans 15 amino acids. In nucleotides, the CDR3 is TGTGCCAGTAGTGAAAGGACAGTAATGAACACTGAAGCTTTCTTT. Translation: CASSERTVMNTEAFF.

This clone occurred once. The V and J genes are TRBV6-2 or TRBV6-3 and TRBJ1-1; D is perhaps TRBD1 (6 bases). Germline V gene sequence: CDR1 MNHEY, CDR2 SVGEGT. V lost 2 bases to trimming and J lost 0 bases, with 16 bases between them. The CDR3 runs to 17 residues. CDR3 sequence reads: CASSYHHGGGLNTEAFF. CDR3 coding DNA: TGTGCCAGCAGTTACCACCACGGGGGCGGACTGAACACTGAAGCTTTCTTT.

V is TRBV28 and J is TRBJ2-7, with TRBD1 matching over 10 bases. Germline CDR1 reads MDHEN; CDR2 reads SYDVKM. J was trimmed by 2 bases and V by 6 bases; bases with no gene match: 7. CDR3 length: 15 amino acids. In nucleotides, the CDR3 is TGTGCCAGCAGAACTCCGGGACAGGGGACCTACGAGCAGTACTTC. This encodes CASRTPGQGTYEQYF.

This chain links TRBV4-1 with TRBJ2-2, with D possibly being TRBD1 (5 bases). CDR3 length: 15 residues. In germline, CDR1 is MGHRA, CDR2 YSYEKL. V lost 2 bases, J lost 0 bases, and 7 bases lay in between. The CDR3 sequence: CASSQPTANTGELFF. For the CDR3, the DNA is TGCGCCAGCAGCCAACCGACAGCGAACACCGGGGAGCTGTTTTTT.

The CDR3 reads CASSQGSAANYGYTF. The CDR3 DNA follows: TGTGCCAGCAGCCAAGGGTCAGCAGCTAACTATGGCTACACCTTC. J is TRBJ1-2 and V is TRBV4-2; D ambiguous. The germline CDR1 and CDR2 sequences are LGHNA and YNFKEQ. The CDR3 loop spans 15 amino acids. V lost 1 base and J 0 bases, leaving 9 bases between the germline ends.

The genes are TRBV19 and TRBJ2-2, with D hard to call. The CDR3 covers 15 residues. Germline assignment: CDR1 LNHDA and CDR2 SQIVND (reference sequence). V lost 7 bases and J 0 bases, leaving 12 bases between the germline ends. CDR3 residues: CASKAGGSNTGELFF. The CDR3 nucleotides are TGTGCCAGTAAGGCTGGCGGATCGAACACCGGGGAGCTGTTTTTT.

This clone came up once. The DNA of the CDR3 is TGTGCCAGCAGTCGTCAGGGGGTGAACACCGGGGAGCTGTTTTTT. Encoded protein: CASSRQGVNTGELFF. The chain recombines TRBV6-5 with TRBJ2-2, with 7 bases that match TRBD1. Germline lookup yields CDR1 MNHEY and CDR2 SVGAGI. Trimming took 5 bases from V and 1 from J; bases not matched to a gene: 4. The CDR3 is 15 amino acids.

The chain uses TRBV6-6 and TRBJ2-5; the D call may be TRBD1 or TRBD2 (5 bases each). Per germline, CDR1 MNHNY and CDR2 SVGAGI (reference sequence). The V and J ends lost 9 bases and 2 bases respectively, with 19 bases between them. The length of the CDR3 is 15 residues. The CDR3 loop reads CASTPGRGPQETQYF. The CDR3 DNA sequence: TGTGCCAGTACCCCTGGCCGGGGCCCACAAGAGACCCAGTACTTC.

This clone was recorded once. This chain connects TRBV5-6 to TRBJ1-3; D call uncertain. CDR1 is SGHDT, CDR2 YYEEEE, per germline. This CDR3 has 14 residues. V was clipped by 1 base and J by 2 bases, with 7 bases between them. CDR3 region: CASSLLRPGNTIYF. The CDR3 bases are TGTGCCAGCAGCTTGCTGAGACCTGGAAACACCATATATTTT.